Below, 18 T cell receptor beta chains from the same sample are listed, as sequenced in a study of T cell clonotyping in hematopoietic cell transplantation (dated by TCRdb to the early 2020s). The library was produced with the immunoSEQ multiplex PCR assay. TCRdb re-hosts the immuneACCESS table, in-frame sequences only. Its copies lack some clones; in the studies checked, an unresolved V gene accounts for under half of them, and the cause for the rest is not known. This sample has fewer than 20,000 clones in its table, and about 85% of those were observed once. About 4.2% of the sample is in the top ten clones. The intended sense of this specimen's time point label: 100 days after allo-HCT. The sequencing used PBMCs, collected 100 days after allogeneic stem cell transplant. The receptors shown here come from a male patient over 55 who had an allogeneic stem cell transplant from a related donor, so the T cells may come from the graft donor. Some clones in this sample may be carry-over from other donors' samples.

V gene TRBV5-1 combines with J gene TRBJ2-3, with TRBD1 matching over 7 bases. There are 18 residues in the CDR3. CDR1 and CDR2 from the germline V gene are SGHRS and YFSETQ. V lost 3 bases, J lost 0 bases, and 13 bases stayed unmatched. The CDR3 DNA is TGCGCCAGCAGCTCTTTTCTCCCTCCGGGACAGAGCACAGATACGCAGTATTTT. Residues: CASSSFLPPGQSTDTQYF.

V and J are TRBV7-2 and TRBJ2-1; 7 positions match TRBD1. The CDR3 has 16 residues. V was clipped by 2 bases and J by 0 bases; unmatched bases: 4. The germline gives CDR1 SGHTA, CDR2 FQGNSA. CDR3 in DNA: TGTGCCAGCAGCTTAACAGGGGACCTCTCCTACAATGAGCAGTTCTTC. Translation gives CASSLTGDLSYNEQFF. The variable domain in full, with the rest retrieved from reference TRBV7-2 and TRBJ2-1, is GAGVSQSPSNKVTEKGKDVELRCDPISGHTALYWYRQSLGQGLEFLIYFQGNSAPDKSGLPSDRFSAERTGGSVSTLTIQRTQQEDSAVYLCASSLTGDLSYNEQFFGPGTRLTVL.

The V gene is TRBV9, the J gene TRBJ2-3; 8 bases map to TRBD2. The germline V gene encodes CDR1 SGDLS and CDR2 YYNGEE. This CDR3 contains 15 residues. Losses at the gene ends were 4 bases for V and 10 bases for J; bases not matched to a gene: 14. The CDR3 loop is CASSPRDWTRGAQYF. The CDR3 nucleotides read TGTGCCAGCAGCCCCAGGGACTGGACGCGGGGGGCGCAGTATTTT.

A single count supports this clone. The chain links TRBV5-1 to TRBJ1-1, with D possibly TRBD1 on 6 matching bases. Per germline, CDR1 SGHRS and CDR2 YFSETQ. Trimming took 4 bases from V and 1 from J, leaving 8 bases between them. The CDR3 length is 13 residues. This CDR3 is CASSRGGNTEAFF. DNA of the CDR3: TGCGCCAGCAGCAGAGGGGGGAACACTGAAGCTTTCTTT.

The J gene is TRBJ1-1, the V gene TRBV30; 10 bases line up with TRBD1. CDR1 and CDR2 (germline): GTSNPN, SVGIG (reference sequence). The CDR3 is 14 residues long. Unmatched junction bases numbered 7, after V lost 3 bases and J lost 6 bases. The CDR3 nucleotides read TGTGCCTGGAGGGCCGACAGGGGGCTGTCTGAAGCTTTCTTT. It yields the protein CAWRADRGLSEAFF.

This clone was counted a single time. This chain connects TRBV7-8 to TRBJ2-3, with D perhaps matching TRBD2 (5 bases). The CDR3 contains 17 residues. Germline CDR1 SGHVS, CDR2 FQNEAQ. Trimming removed 2 bases at V and 1 base at J, with 16 bases between. CDR3 residues: CASSLRRLASRTDTQYF. The CDR3 nucleotides read TGTGCCAGCAGCTTAAGGCGGCTAGCCTCGCGCACAGATACGCAGTATTTT.

CDR3 in amino acids: CASSLGRTSTYEQYF. The CDR3 nucleotides are TGTGCCAGCAGCTTAGGAAGAACCTCAACCTACGAGCAGTACTTC. The genes are TRBV11-2 and TRBJ2-7; D is unresolved. Germline V CDR1 and CDR2: SGHAT, FQNNGV. The CDR3 covers 15 residues. The germline V and J ends were trimmed by 1 base and 2 bases, with 12 bases remaining between them. The full variable domain, in which reference TRBV11-2 and TRBJ2-7 provide the parts outside the CDR3, is EAGVAQSPRYKIIEKRQSVAFWCNPISGHATLYWYQQILGQGPKLLIQFQNNGVVDDSQLPKDRFSAERLKGVDSTLKIQPAKLEDSAVYLCASSLGRTSTYEQYFGPGTRLTVT.

The V gene is TRBV28, the J gene TRBJ2-7; TRBD2 agrees at 10 bases. The germline CDR1 and CDR2 sequences are MDHEN and SYDVKM. The CDR3 contains 15 residues. J was trimmed by 4 bases and V by 7 bases; bases with no gene match: 10. The CDR3 is CASIWGASGGYEQYF. The CDR3, as DNA: TGTGCCAGCATATGGGGGGCTAGCGGGGGTTACGAGCAGTACTTC. Using reference TRBV28 and TRBJ2-7 for the parts outside the CDR3, the full variable domain is DVKVTQSSRYLVKRTGEKVFLECVQDMDHENMFWYRQDPGLGLRLIYFSYDVKMKEKGDIPEGYSVSREKKERFSLILESASTNQTSMYLCASIWGASGGYEQYFGPGTRLTVT.

This sequence joins TRBV6-1 and TRBJ2-7, with D uncertain. The CDR3 runs to 13 residues. V lost 2 bases to trimming and J lost 3 bases, with 8 bases between them. Germline V gives CDR1 MNHNS, CDR2 SASEGT. The CDR3 sequence: CASSEMGFYEQYF. In DNA form, the CDR3 reads TGTGCCAGCAGTGAAATGGGCTTCTACGAGCAGTACTTC.

The chain recombines TRBV10-3 with TRBJ2-2, with 8 positions matching TRBD1. Germline CDR1 is ENHRY and CDR2 is SYGVKD. CDR3 length: 15 residues. The J segment lost 1 base and the V segment lost 6 bases, leaving 4 bases of the junction unmatched. The CDR3 is CAISQTGENTGELFF. The CDR3 DNA reads TGTGCCATCAGCCAGACAGGGGAGAACACCGGGGAGCTGTTTTTT.

V usage is TRBV7-2 and J usage is TRBJ1-5, with D perhaps matching TRBD1 (6 bases). Trimming left V 0 bases short and J 7 bases short, with 19 bases between. Germline CDR1 reads SGHTA; CDR2 reads FQGNSA. The CDR3 loop spans 17 amino acids. DNA for the CDR3: TGTGCCAGCAGCTTAGCGATTGGGGGGCAGGCCGAACAGCCCCAGCATTTT. Translation gives CASSLAIGGQAEQPQHF.

This clone appeared a single time. This rearrangement joins TRBV7-3 to TRBJ2-1; TRBD1 aligns across 8 bases. V gave up 2 bases and J gave up 9 bases; unmatched junction bases: 6. The germline V gene has CDR1 SGHTA and CDR2 FQGTGA. The CDR3 loop spans 14 amino acids. The CDR3 protein is CASSLVTGAGEQFF. The CDR3 DNA reads TGTGCCAGCAGCTTAGTGACAGGGGCGGGTGAGCAGTTCTTC.

The rearrangement joins TRBV19 to TRBJ1-1; D not resolved. Germline lookup yields CDR1 LNHDA and CDR2 SQIVND (reference sequence). This CDR3 has 13 amino acids. Trimming left V 6 bases short and J 2 bases short, with 10 bases between. Written as DNA, the CDR3 is TGTGCCAGTAGCTGGGTACGAAACACTGAAGCTTTCTTT. Protein product: CASSWVRNTEAFF.

The CDR3 reads CASSFQENTEAFF. The CDR3 DNA follows: TGTGCCAGCAGCTTCCAGGAGAACACTGAAGCTTTCTTT. J is TRBJ1-1 and V is TRBV9; D gene ambiguous. V was trimmed by 4 bases and J by 1 base, leaving 8 bases between them. Germline V gene data show CDR1 as SGDLS and CDR2 as YYNGEE. The CDR3 runs to 13 residues. Using reference TRBV9 and TRBJ1-1 for the parts outside the CDR3, the full variable domain is DSGVTQTPKHLITATGQRVTLRCSPRSGDLSVYWYQQSLDQGLQFLIQYYNGEERAKGNILERFSAQQFPDLHSELNLSSLELGDSALYFCASSFQENTEAFFGQGTRLTVV.

V usage is TRBV6-1 and J usage is TRBJ2-3; D perhaps matches TRBD1 (5 bases). Germline values: CDR1 MNHNS, CDR2 SASEGT. V gave up 4 bases and J gave up 5 bases, with 10 bases separating them. CDR3 length: 13 residues. Written as DNA, the CDR3 is TGTGCCAGCAGTGTGTCCCAGGGAGATACGCAGTATTTT. This gives the protein CASSVSQGDTQYF.

Here the CDR3 DNA reads TGTGCCAGCAGGGACCGAAGTCTGAACACTGAAGCTTTCTTT. Its protein product is CASRDRSLNTEAFF. The chain links TRBV28 to TRBJ1-1, with unresolved D. The V end was cut by 6 bases, the J end by 0 bases, with 11 bases between. The germline CDR1 and CDR2 sequences are MDHEN and SYDVKM. The CDR3 sequence is 14 residues long.

The rearrangement joins TRBV2 to TRBJ2-1; unclear D gene. V was cut by 7 bases and J by 0 bases, with 19 bases left in between. In germline, CDR1 is SNHLY, CDR2 FYNNEI. CDR3 length equals 17 residues. Here the CDR3 DNA reads TGTGCCAGCACGGACCGAGGTCTCCGTGGCTCCTACAATGAGCAGTTCTTC. It specifies CASTDRGLRGSYNEQFF.

V usage is TRBV20-1 and J usage is TRBJ2-1, with D possibly matching TRBD2 (6 bases). V gave up 6 bases and J gave up 10 bases, with 13 bases separating them. Germline CDR1 and CDR2: DFQATT and SNEGSKA (reference sequence). CDR3 length: 11 residues. Here the CDR3 DNA reads TGCAGTGCAAGGGCGGGGCTGGAGCAGTTCTTC. Its translation: CSARAGLEQFF.